The 9 T cell receptor beta chains below come from one sample, sequenced in a study of CD8+ T cells in alopecia areata. Following RNA extraction, reverse transcription yielded cDNA that acted as the sequencing template. Using immunoSEQ multiplex PCR, the repertoire was profiled, and TCRdb retains in-frame clones only, with some absent. The sample includes approximately 210,000 clones, roughly three fifths seen only once; the top ten take approximately 3.5%. The treatment is: oral pan-JAK inhibitor, 5-10 mg twice daily. Source: CD4+ T cells sorted from blood, taken at week 4, from a patient treated with tofacitinib. Receptors originate from a human donor with alopecia areata.

V gene TRBV29-1 combines with J gene TRBJ1-6; weak D call: TRBD1 (6 bases). With 5 bases removed from V and 5 bases from J, the gap between germline ends came to 10 bases. Germline V gene data show CDR1 as SQVTM and CDR2 as ANQGSEA. The CDR3 extends over 13 amino acids. The CDR3 reads CSVLDRDNSPLHF. DNA of the CDR3: TGCAGCGTTTTGGACAGAGATAATTCACCCCTCCACTTT.

V gene TRBV29-1 combines with J gene TRBJ2-6; 8 positions match TRBD1. CDR1 SQVTM and CDR2 ANQGSEA come from the germline V gene. The CDR3 spans 19 residues. With 0 bases clipped from V and 0 bases from J, the junction kept 10 bases outside the gene matches. DNA of the CDR3: TGCAGCGTTGAAGAATCAAAGACAGGGGTCTACTCTGGGGCCAACGTCCTGACTTTC. This gives the protein CSVEESKTGVYSGANVLTF.

The V and J genes are TRBV18 and TRBJ2-7; D unresolved. Germline-derived CDR1 and CDR2 are KGHSH and LQKENI. V was cut by 2 bases and J by 2 bases, with 10 bases left in between. The CDR3 covers 14 residues. The CDR3 sequence: CASSPKVGTYEQYF. In DNA, the CDR3 is TGTGCCAGCTCACCAAAAGTTGGAACCTACGAGCAGTACTTC.

This clone was observed once. The J gene is TRBJ2-3, the V gene TRBV11-2; 8 bases fit TRBD1. This CDR3 contains 14 residues. Trimming removed 5 bases from V and 3 bases from J; junction bases left unmatched: 4. Looked up from germline, CDR1 is SGHAT and CDR2 is FQNNGV. CDR3 protein: CASSPRTGTDTQYF. The CDR3 DNA follows: TGTGCCAGCAGCCCGAGGACAGGGACAGATACGCAGTATTTT. Filled out from reference TRBV11-2 and TRBJ2-3, the complete variable domain reads EAGVAQSPRYKIIEKRQSVAFWCNPISGHATLYWYQQILGQGPKLLIQFQNNGVVDDSQLPKDRFSAERLKGVDSTLKIQPAKLEDSAVYLCASSPRTGTDTQYFGPGTRLTVL.

The chain is built from TRBV5-1 and TRBJ2-1; D is ambiguous. The V gene lost 1 base and the J gene lost 8 bases, with 4 bases spanning the gap. The CDR3 loop spans 11 amino acids. Germline values: CDR1 SGHRS, CDR2 YFSETQ. CDR3 in DNA: TGCGCCAGCAGCTTGACGGATGAGCAGTTCTTC. It encodes CASSLTDEQFF.

The V gene is TRBV5-1, the J gene TRBJ1-1; TRBD1 agrees at 9 bases. The germline gives CDR1 SGHRS, CDR2 YFSETQ. The CDR3 is 15 amino acids. V lost 1 base and J lost 1; bases outside the gene matches: 2. The CDR3 is CASSLLGQGNTEAFF. Written as DNA, the CDR3 is TGCGCCAGCAGCTTGTTGGGACAGGGGAACACTGAAGCTTTCTTT.

This chain links TRBV30 with TRBJ2-7; 12 bases match TRBD1. Germline CDR1 and CDR2: GTSNPN and SVGIG (reference sequence). Germline trimming cut 0 bases from V and 6 bases from J; bases unmatched to any gene: 6. The CDR3 spans 15 residues. CDR3 loop: CAWSVLGTGGGEQYF. The CDR3 DNA reads as TGTGCCTGGAGTGTTCTAGGGACAGGGGGCGGCGAGCAGTACTTC. The full variable domain, completed using reference TRBV30 and TRBJ2-7, is SQTIHQWPATLVQPVGSPLSLECTVEGTSNPNLYWYRQAAGRGLQLLFYSVGIGQISSEVPQNLSASRPQDRQFILSSKKLLLSDSGFYLCAWSVLGTGGGEQYFGPGTRLTVT.

This chain links TRBV29-1 with TRBJ1-1; D not resolved. Trimming pared 5 bases from V and 13 bases from J, leaving 20 bases between. This CDR3 spans 12 amino acids. Per the germline V gene, CDR1 is SQVTM and CDR2 is ANQGSEA. CDR3 in DNA: TGCAGCGTTTCGCGCCAGCCGAACCGTAATTTCTTT. It is translated as CSVSRQPNRNFF. The full variable domain, with the rest looked up from reference TRBV29-1 and TRBJ1-1, is SAVISQKPSRDICQRGTSLTIQCQVDSQVTMMFWYRQQPGQSLTLIATANQGSEATYESGFVIDKFPISRPNLTFSTLTVSNMSPEDSSIYLCSVSRQPNRNFFGQGTRLTVV.

V is TRBV5-1 and J is TRBJ2-1; D is unclear. There are 14 residues in the CDR3. V was cut by 0 bases and J by 4 bases, with 8 bases left in between. The germline V gene has CDR1 SGHRS and CDR2 YFSETQ. The CDR3: CASSLVPGYNEQFF. In nucleotides, the CDR3 is TGCGCCAGCAGCTTGGTGCCAGGATACAATGAGCAGTTCTTC. Together with reference TRBV5-1 and TRBJ2-1, the CDR3 gives the full variable domain: KAGVTQTPRYLIKTRGQQVTLSCSPISGHRSVSWYQQTPGQGLQFLFEYFSETQRNKGNFPGRFSGRQFSNSRSEMNVSTLELGDSALYLCASSLVPGYNEQFFGPGTRLTVL.